These T cell receptor beta chains were read from a single sample in a study of OX40 agonist ivuxolimab in advanced cancers. Data came from immunoSEQ multiplex PCR; TCRdb stores just in-frame clones and leaves some out. The table includes 40,000 to 55,000 clones, roughly 90% detected once. The sample here was CD4+ or CD8+ T cells sorted from blood, taken in a trial of the OX40 agonist ivuxolimab. The receptor set was obtained from an adult with an advanced solid tumor such as melanoma, head and neck, liver or kidney cancer. Both conserved end residues are trimmed from each CDR3.

J	V	CDR3
TRBJ2-2	TRBV9	ASSTTGELF
TRBJ1-2	TRBV9	ASSVGIRPGDGYT
TRBJ1-5	TRBV5-4	ASSMDRDTQPQH
TRBJ1-1	TRBV6-1	ASRGQPNTEAF
TRBJ1-4	TRBV5-6	ASSFPGDGEKLF
TRBJ1-1	TRBV29-1	SLERQGRTEAF
TRBJ1-5	TRBV7-9	ASSLFGGHSNQPQH
TRBJ1-2	TRBV25-1	ASSELVGDGYT
TRBJ2-1	TRBV18	ASSPPNGGEQF
TRBJ2-3	TRBV2	ASSTLTDTQY
TRBJ1-6	TRBV30	AWSKGSVSPLH
TRBJ2-1	TRBV18	ASSPIGTSGGQSYNEQF
TRBJ2-7	TRBV6-5	ASSERQTYEQY
TRBJ2-1	TRBV7-2	ASSPRGLAGANEQF
TRBJ1-4	TRBV27	ASSPSGGEKLF
TRBJ1-4	TRBV4-2	ASSQFSGQGRGTTNEKLF
TRBJ1-4	TRBV7-2	ASSLMPDTHEKLF
TRBJ2-1	TRBV11-3	ASSTDFNNEQF
TRBJ2-5	TRBV9	ASSLRTSGLGETQY
TRBJ1-1	TRBV5-1	ASSSQGASTEAF
TRBJ1-6	TRBV4-1	AGGGYNSPLH
TRBJ2-7	TRBV5-1	ASGLLRDEQY
TRBJ2-5	TRBV10-3	AISVGNPYQETQY
TRBJ1-1	TRBV27	ASSPGQGNTEAF
TRBJ1-2	TRBV6-5	ASGDDGYT
TRBJ1-6	TRBV5-1	ASSSSGFESLH
TRBJ1-4	TRBV5-1	ASSFHASVEKLF
TRBJ1-6	TRBV2	ASTGLLTSPLH
TRBJ2-1	TRBV7-8	AVGARVYNEQF
TRBJ1-4	TRBV29-1	SVFSNEKLF
TRBJ2-7	TRBV6-5	ASSLIGAGVDEQY
TRBJ1-1	TRBV7-8	ASSPGRGAWNTEAF
TRBJ2-3	TRBV5-4	ASSLSGSLGTQY
TRBJ1-1	TRBV27	ASSAPLRGAF
TRBJ1-4	TRBV19	ASSNLGGANEKLF
TRBJ2-6	TRBV25-1	ASSYRGAGANVLT
TRBJ1-4	TRBV11-2	ASSLDREGEKLF
TRBJ1-1	TRBV28	ASIRGQGGRGEAF
TRBJ2-5	TRBV9	ASSVGTGGEEETQY
TRBJ2-1	TRBV7-3	ASSLPGQGYNEQF
TRBJ2-2	TRBV6-1	ASRNERNTGELF
TRBJ1-3	TRBV6-6	ASSRDSPSSGNTIY
TRBJ2-7	TRBV5-6	ASSFRAAEQY
TRBJ1-1	TRBV28	ASVVRLNTEAF
TRBJ2-2	TRBV27	ASSPYSGGATGELF